This T cell receptor beta chain was sequenced for a study of CD8 T cells in ankylosing spondylitis. Whole-study findings and limits: Characteristic, it appeared, of ankylosing spondylitis blood was a TCR beta motif of seven or eight highly homologous variants.

CDR3 length: 14 amino acids. The V end lost 6 bases, the J end lost 4 bases, and 15 bases lay between the germline ends. Looked up from germline, CDR1 is MNHNS and CDR2 is SASEGT. MiXCR was run by TCRdb on the 5' RACE reads, yielding one entry per CDR3 protein. The repertoire has about 390,000 distinct CDR3 sequences, 20% to 25% of them found once; the top ten carry roughly a sixth. On this clonotype itself: Antigen: not known.

The source is a male donor with ankylosing spondylitis. The chain carries TRBV6-1 and TRBJ1-1, with a possible D match to TRBD1 (5 bases). The sequenced material came from blood, either unsorted or a sorted T cell fraction (not recorded which). The CDR3 DNA sequence: TGTGCCAGCAGAGGGACGAGGGTTGGCACTGAAGCTTTCTTT. It specifies CASRGTRVGTEAFF.